This entry features one T cell receptor beta chain sequence. Its antigen is not identified. TCRdb used MiXCR to reprocess the 5' RACE reads, holding one entry per CDR3 protein. The top ten hold roughly two fifths of the sample, which has over 95,000 distinct CDR3 sequences, 20% to 25% seen once. The data originate from a study of T-cell memory formation after mild COVID-19. Findings of the study overall: Memory sampled before infection contained some responding clones, suggesting cross-reactive memory joined. CD4+ bias marked clones expanding day 15 to 37, unlike balanced contracting clones. Specificity for SARS-CoV-2 was not confirmed among the second-wave clones peaking on day 37.

Sequences were obtained from PBMCs or a T cell subset sorted from them (not recorded which). The source of this sequence is a man aged 18 to 35 who had mild COVID-19 (a few samples of this study predate the infection). Cell type and time point are not known.

CDR3 nucleotides: TGTGCCAGCAGCCATGTAGGAGTAAGCAATCAGCCCCAGCATTTT. Translation gives CASSHVGVSNQPQHF. This sequence joins TRBV4-2 and TRBJ1-5; D uncertain. The CDR3 sequence is 15 residues long. V lost 3 bases to trimming and J lost 1 base, with 10 bases between them. Germline assignment: CDR1 LGHNA and CDR2 YNFKEQ.